This T cell receptor beta chain was observed in a study of blood T cell repertoires in COVID-19. Clones were sequenced by immunoSEQ multiplex PCR, and TCRdb holds only the in-frame ones, with some missing. Among approximately 140,000 clones, 79% were seen once, and the ten largest hold 3.5% to 4.5%. This clonotype originated in a man aged 55-75 years with acute or convalescent COVID-19. Sequencing was done on a sample of peripheral blood.

The chain's CDR3 is CASSPASGSYNEQFF. The DNA for the CDR3 is TGTGCCAGCAGCCCGGCATCGGGCTCCTACAATGAGCAGTTCTTC. The V and J genes are TRBV3-1 (or the pseudogene TRBV3-2) and TRBJ2-1; D gene unclear. The CDR3 has 15 amino acids. Trimming removed 4 bases at V and 0 bases at J, with 10 bases between. Germline lookup yields CDR1 LGHDT and CDR2 YNNKEL (reference sequence).